The 5 T cell receptor beta chains presented below share a single source sample, sequenced in a study of control samples from healthy donors and cancer patients. Method: immunoSEQ multiplex PCR; TCRdb's copy keeps in-frame clones and lacks some. The sample consists of about 130,000 clones, around 90% of them appearing once. Sequencing was done on a sample of blood. The receptor source for this set is a man between 18 and 29 years old in good health.

This clone showed up just once. The V gene is TRBV5-4, the J gene TRBJ1-6, with 9 nucleotides matching TRBD1. The CDR3 consists of 16 residues. V trimming: 3 bases; J trimming: 12 bases; junction bases outside the gene matches: 13. Germline assignment: CDR1 SGHNT and CDR2 YYREEE (reference sequence). The CDR3 spells CASSSPGQGTNRPLHF. In DNA form, the CDR3 reads TGTGCCAGCAGCTCCCCAGGACAGGGGACTAATCGACCCCTCCACTTT.

The chain employs TRBV6-2 or TRBV6-3 and TRBJ1-2, with D perhaps matching TRBD1 (6 bases). This CDR3 is built from 13 residues. With 5 bases removed from V and 0 bases from J, the gap between germline ends came to 7 bases. Germline CDR1 and CDR2: MNHEY and SVGEGT. CDR3 nucleotide sequence: TGTGCCAGCAGTCGACAGGCTAACTATGGCTACACCTTC. Its protein product is CASSRQANYGYTF.

This chain connects TRBV7-2 to TRBJ1-2, with unresolved D. Germline CDR1 is SGHTA and CDR2 is FQGNSA. Between the trimmed V and J ends, which lost 1 base and 8 bases, there was a span of 2 bases. This CDR3 is 10 amino acids long. CDR3 protein: CASSLGGYTF. For the CDR3, the DNA is TGTGCCAGCAGCTTAGGGGGCTACACCTTC.

The V call is TRBV5-1, the J call TRBJ1-1, with D hard to call. V was pared by 4 bases and J by 5 bases, with 9 bases between. The CDR3 has 12 residues. The germline CDR1 and CDR2 sequences are SGHRS and YFSETQ. CDR3 protein: CASSQGLTEAFF. The CDR3, as DNA: TGCGCCAGCAGCCAAGGGTTGACTGAAGCTTTCTTT.

This chain connects TRBV28 to TRBJ2-7; TRBD2 aligns across 14 bases. Germline V lookup: CDR1 MDHEN, CDR2 SYDVKM. The CDR3 is 15 residues long. J was trimmed by 5 bases and V by 6 bases; bases with no gene match: 6. In DNA, the CDR3 is TGTGCCAGCAGCCGACTAGCGGGGGGGACTAACGAGCAGTACTTC. Translation: CASSRLAGGTNEQYF.